This T cell receptor (beta chain) was identified in a study of blood T cell repertoires in COVID-19. Overall study context: Nucleic acid was either cDNA or gDNA, and it came from T cells, B-cell-depleted T cells, or PBMCs.

Measured with immunoSEQ multiplex PCR; TCRdb has only the in-frame clones, and not every one. The table lists more than 300,000 clones, roughly 89% of them singletons, with approximately 1.8% in the top ten. The sequencing sample was made of peripheral blood. This TCR was sampled from a woman aged 25 to 45 with COVID-19, enrolled during active disease.

DNA for the CDR3: TGTGCCAGCAGCTTGGTAGTGGACGAGCAGTACTTC. Protein sequence: CASSLVVDEQYF. The V call is TRBV7-9, the J call TRBJ2-7; D is ambiguous. V shed 3 bases and J shed 5 bases, with 8 bases lying between them. The germline V gene encodes CDR1 SEHNR and CDR2 FQNEAQ (reference sequence). The CDR3 length is 12 residues.